Below, 2 T cell receptor beta chains from the same sample are listed, as sequenced in a study of blood T cell repertoires in COVID-19. The method was immunoSEQ multiplex PCR; TCRdb's version includes in-frame clones alone and lacks a portion of them. In the table there are under 300,000 clones, roughly four fifths of which are singletons. The material sequenced was peripheral blood. The origin of the receptors is a woman under 30 with acute or convalescent COVID-19.

Written as DNA, the CDR3 is TGTGCCTGGAGCCGACAGGGGCTTAGCGCTGAAGCTTTCTTT. Translation gives CAWSRQGLSAEAFF. The genes are TRBV30 and TRBJ1-1; 8 bases agree with TRBD1. Germline CDR1 is GTSNPN and CDR2 is SVGIG (reference sequence). The CDR3 runs to 14 residues. V lost 3 bases, J lost 6 bases, and 9 bases stayed unmatched.

This clone was seen only a few times. The chain couples TRBV7-2 to TRBJ2-1; 7 bases are a match to TRBD2. The germline CDR1 and CDR2 sequences are SGHTA and FQGNSA. The CDR3 totals 13 residues. Trimming removed 5 bases from V and 6 bases from J; junction bases left unmatched: 4. Here the CDR3 reads CASSQRTSNEQFF. The CDR3 DNA follows: TGTGCCAGCAGCCAGAGGACTAGCAATGAGCAGTTCTTC.